The 20 T cell receptor beta chains presented below share a single source sample, sequenced in a study of cytomegalovirus exposure and HLA in healthy donors. Only in-frame clones appear in the TCRdb table, and some are missing; sequencing was by immunoSEQ multiplex PCR. The table includes some 160,000 clones, roughly 91% detected once. The sequencing input was PBMCs. The receptor source for this set is a man aged 18 to 30 in good health and CMV-seronegative.

This chain links TRBV5-1 with TRBJ2-1; D may be TRBD1 (5 bases). The CDR3 is 14 amino acids. With 0 bases removed from V and 8 bases from J, the gap between germline ends came to 12 bases. CDR1 and CDR2 from the germline V gene are SGHRS and YFSETQ. CDR3 sequence reads: CASSLEARGHEQFF. For the CDR3, the DNA is TGCGCCAGCAGCTTGGAGGCAAGGGGCCATGAGCAGTTCTTC.

The genes are TRBV19 and TRBJ1-5; 10 positions agree with TRBD1. Germline V CDR1 and CDR2: LNHDA, SQIVND (reference sequence). V gave up 7 bases and J gave up 1 base; unmatched junction bases: 7. The CDR3 contains 16 residues. CDR3: CASKSDRGLSNQPQHF. In DNA form, the CDR3 reads TGTGCCAGTAAGTCCGACAGGGGGCTGAGCAATCAGCCCCAGCATTTT. The whole variable domain, remainder taken from reference TRBV19 and TRBJ1-5, is DGGITQSPKYLFRKEGQNVTLSCEQNLNHDAMYWYRQDPGQGLRLIYYSQIVNDFQKGDIAEGYSVSREKKESFPLTVTSAQKNPTAFYLCASKSDRGLSNQPQHFGDGTRLSIL.

The chain links TRBV5-4 to TRBJ2-4; the D gene is possibly TRBD1 (6 bases). V was pared by 3 bases and J by 3 bases, with 13 bases between. There are 15 residues in the CDR3. The germline V gene encodes CDR1 SGHNT and CDR2 YYREEE (reference sequence). CDR3 bases: TGTGCCAGCAGCTCACCCCTCAGGGGCAAAAACATTCAGTACTTC. Residues: CASSSPLRGKNIQYF.

This rearrangement joins TRBV5-1 to TRBJ2-3, with unresolved D. V gave up 1 base and J gave up 7 bases, with 7 bases separating them. Germline values: CDR1 SGHRS, CDR2 YFSETQ. This CDR3 has 12 amino acids. For the CDR3, the DNA is TGCGCCAGCAGCTTGAACGCGAATACGCAGTATTTT. It encodes CASSLNANTQYF.

The chain is built from TRBV25-1 and TRBJ2-1, with D unclear. Deletions cut 2 bases from V and 0 bases from J, with 8 bases between. The CDR3 spans 15 residues. Germline V gene sequence: CDR1 MGHDK, CDR2 SYGVNS. Here the CDR3 DNA reads TGTGCCAGCAGTGAAGGGCTGAGCTCCTACAATGAGCAGTTCTTC. It is translated as CASSEGLSSYNEQFF.

The table lists this clone with a count of one. The chain recombines TRBV10-3 with TRBJ1-3; D unclear. The CDR3 sequence is 15 residues long. The ends were cut back, 0 bases at V and 0 bases at J, with 6 bases in the middle. Germline assignment: CDR1 ENHRY and CDR2 SYGVKD. The CDR3 is CAISESQHSGNTIYF. The DNA of the CDR3 is TGTGCCATCAGTGAGTCACAGCACTCTGGAAACACCATATATTTT.

The chain's CDR3 is CASSGQGVAGGPLYNEQFF. CDR3 DNA sequence: TGTGCCAGCAGTGGACAGGGGGTAGCGGGAGGGCCATTATACAATGAGCAGTTCTTC. V gene TRBV2 combines with J gene TRBJ2-1; 11 bases match TRBD2. Germline assignment: CDR1 SNHLY and CDR2 FYNNEI. This CDR3 is 19 amino acids long. With 4 bases clipped from V and 4 bases from J, the junction kept 15 bases outside the gene matches.

The chain combines TRBV11-2 with TRBJ1-2, with unresolved D. Trimming removed 4 bases at V and 2 bases at J, with 11 bases between. The CDR3 has 14 amino acids. Germline assignment: CDR1 SGHAT and CDR2 FQNNGV. Here the CDR3 DNA reads TGTGCCAGCAGCTCATCGACACAAAACTATGGCTACACCTTC. This gives the protein CASSSSTQNYGYTF.

The J gene is TRBJ1-2, the V gene TRBV6-5, with D perhaps matching TRBD1 (5 bases). Germline lookup yields CDR1 MNHEY and CDR2 SVGAGI. The CDR3 has 15 residues. With 2 bases removed from V and 4 bases from J, the gap between germline ends came to 14 bases. CDR3 sequence (DNA): TGTGCCAGCAGTTACACGGCAGGGATGCGCTATGGCTACACCTTC. Its protein is CASSYTAGMRYGYTF.

The genes are TRBV7-9 and TRBJ1-4, with 11 nucleotides matching TRBD1. The CDR3 runs to 16 residues. Germline V gene lookup returns CDR1 SEHNR and CDR2 FQNEAQ (reference sequence). V lost 5 bases and J lost 3; bases outside the gene matches: 5. This chain's CDR3 is CASSHGTGGPNEKLFF. In nucleotides, the CDR3 is TGTGCCAGCAGCCACGGGACAGGGGGTCCTAATGAAAAACTGTTTTTT.

The chain uses TRBV29-1 and TRBJ2-3; TRBD2 matches at 7 bases. Germline lookup yields CDR1 SQVTM and CDR2 ANQGSEA. The CDR3 loop spans 14 amino acids. V lost 2 bases and J lost 9; bases outside the gene matches: 11. The CDR3 protein is CSVETGEGLDTQYF. Written as DNA, the CDR3 is TGCAGCGTTGAAACGGGGGAGGGCCTGGACACGCAGTATTTT.

The chain carries TRBV30 and TRBJ1-1; no reliable D call. The CDR3 loop spans 13 amino acids. The germline CDR1 and CDR2 sequences are GTSNPN and SVGIG (reference sequence). The V gene lost 1 base and the J gene lost 3 bases, with 9 bases spanning the gap. The CDR3 spells CAWSEIEDTEAFF. CDR3 in DNA: TGTGCCTGGAGTGAAATTGAGGACACTGAAGCTTTCTTT.

V is TRBV23-1 and J is TRBJ1-5, with 7 nucleotides matching TRBD1. TRBV23-1 is an open reading frame whose function is uncertain. The CDR3 is 14 residues long. The junction had 6 bases not matched to a gene; V was cut back by 4 bases and J by 6 bases. The CDR3 region has the DNA TGCGCCAGCAGTCCTGACAGGGCGGGTCAGCCCCAGCATTTT. Translation: CASSPDRAGQPQHF.

The rearrangement links TRBV19 to TRBJ1-2; D is undetermined. This CDR3 contains 16 residues. The germline V and J ends were trimmed by 0 bases and 7 bases, with 18 bases remaining between them. From germline, CDR1 is LNHDA and CDR2 SQIVND (reference sequence). CDR3 in DNA: TGTGCCAGTAGTATAGATCCGAGCCGCGCGGAGTCTGGCTACACCTTC. It encodes CASSIDPSRAESGYTF. Combining the CDR3 with reference TRBV19 and TRBJ1-2 gives the whole variable domain DGGITQSPKYLFRKEGQNVTLSCEQNLNHDAMYWYRQDPGQGLRLIYYSQIVNDFQKGDIAEGYSVSREKKESFPLTVTSAQKNPTAFYLCASSIDPSRAESGYTFGSGTRLTVV.

The genes are TRBV21-1 and TRBJ2-1; the listed D gene, TRBD2, was not tested against the DNA. TRBV21-1 is recorded as a pseudogene. This CDR3 has 17 residues. The CDR3 loop reads CASSYGLANRSYNEQFF. The CDR3 bases are TGTGCCAGCAGTTACGGACTAGCGAACCGCTCCTACAATGAGCAGTTCTTC.

This clone occurred a few times. J is TRBJ2-1 and V is TRBV25-1; 9 nucleotides align to TRBD1. The germline gives CDR1 MGHDK, CDR2 SYGVNS. The CDR3 length is 15 residues. With V trimmed by 7 bases and J by 2 bases, 6 bases remained unmatched. CDR3 in amino acids: CASTYRGQPYNEQFF. The CDR3 nucleotides are TGTGCCAGCACTTACAGGGGGCAGCCCTACAATGAGCAGTTCTTC.

This clone was detected once. The chain couples TRBV4-1 to TRBJ2-3, with D tentatively TRBD1 (5 bases). Germline V lookup: CDR1 MGHRA, CDR2 YSYEKL. Between the trimmed V and J ends, which lost 1 base and 3 bases, there was a span of 17 bases. The CDR3 is 17 residues long. The CDR3 reads CASSQVMGQGRTDTQYF. The CDR3 DNA sequence: TGCGCCAGCAGCCAAGTTATGGGCCAGGGTAGAACAGATACGCAGTATTTT.

J is TRBJ2-1 and V is TRBV25-1; TRBD1 agrees at 8 bases. Germline-derived CDR1 and CDR2 are MGHDK and SYGVNS. The CDR3 runs to 14 residues. V shed 6 bases and J 6 bases; nucleotides not matched to a gene: 7. As DNA, the CDR3 is TGTGCCAGCAGCCTTGGACAGGGTCCCAATGAGCAGTTCTTC. Protein sequence: CASSLGQGPNEQFF.

The chain is built from TRBV2 and TRBJ2-5, with D perhaps matching TRBD2 (5 bases). The ends were cut back, 1 base at V and 6 bases at J, with 9 bases in the middle. Germline CDR1 and CDR2: SNHLY and FYNNEI. The CDR3 is 13 amino acids. The CDR3 nucleotides read TGTGCCAGCAGTGAAGAGCGGTCAAAGACCCAGTACTTC. Translating gives CASSEERSKTQYF.

The chain uses TRBV29-1 and TRBJ1-4; no clear D. The CDR3 sequence is 12 residues long. Germline CDR1 SQVTM, CDR2 ANQGSEA. Trimming removed 6 bases at V and 6 bases at J, with 11 bases between. CDR3 amino acids: CSVGWSDEKLFF. The CDR3 coding sequence is TGCAGCGTCGGTTGGTCGGATGAAAAACTGTTTTTT. Combining the CDR3 with reference TRBV29-1 and TRBJ1-4 gives the whole variable domain SAVISQKPSRDICQRGTSLTIQCQVDSQVTMMFWYRQQPGQSLTLIATANQGSEATYESGFVIDKFPISRPNLTFSTLTVSNMSPEDSSIYLCSVGWSDEKLFFGSGTQLSVL.